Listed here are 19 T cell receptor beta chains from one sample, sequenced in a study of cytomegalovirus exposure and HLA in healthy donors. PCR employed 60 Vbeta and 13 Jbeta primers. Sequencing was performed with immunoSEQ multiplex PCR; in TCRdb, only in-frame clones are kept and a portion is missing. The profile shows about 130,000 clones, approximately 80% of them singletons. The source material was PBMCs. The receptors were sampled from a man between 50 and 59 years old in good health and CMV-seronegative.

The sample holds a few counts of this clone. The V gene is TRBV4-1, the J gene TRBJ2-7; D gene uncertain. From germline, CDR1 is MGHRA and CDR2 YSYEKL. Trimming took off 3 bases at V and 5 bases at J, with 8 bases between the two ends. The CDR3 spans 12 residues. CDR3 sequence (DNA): TGCGCCAGCAGCCATGTAGGAGACGAGCAGTACTTC. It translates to CASSHVGDEQYF.

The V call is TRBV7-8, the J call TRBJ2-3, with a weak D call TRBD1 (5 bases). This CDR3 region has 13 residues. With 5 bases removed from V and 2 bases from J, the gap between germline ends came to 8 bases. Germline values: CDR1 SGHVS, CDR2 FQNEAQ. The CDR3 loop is CASSPGITDTQYF. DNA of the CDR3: TGTGCCAGCAGCCCAGGGATCACAGATACGCAGTATTTT.

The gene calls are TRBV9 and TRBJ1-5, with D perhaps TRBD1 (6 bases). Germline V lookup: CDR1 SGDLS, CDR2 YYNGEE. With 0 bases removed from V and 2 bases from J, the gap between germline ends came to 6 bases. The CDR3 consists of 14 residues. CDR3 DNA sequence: TGTGCCAGCAGCGTAGGGACAGGCAATCAGCCCCAGCATTTT. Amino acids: CASSVGTGNQPQHF.

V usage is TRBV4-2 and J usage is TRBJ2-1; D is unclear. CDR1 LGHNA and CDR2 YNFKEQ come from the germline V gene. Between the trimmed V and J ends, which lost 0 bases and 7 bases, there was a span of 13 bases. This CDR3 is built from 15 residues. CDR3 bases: TGTGCCAGCAGCCAAGATCGCGGATTTGGGAATGAGCAGTTCTTC. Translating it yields CASSQDRGFGNEQFF.

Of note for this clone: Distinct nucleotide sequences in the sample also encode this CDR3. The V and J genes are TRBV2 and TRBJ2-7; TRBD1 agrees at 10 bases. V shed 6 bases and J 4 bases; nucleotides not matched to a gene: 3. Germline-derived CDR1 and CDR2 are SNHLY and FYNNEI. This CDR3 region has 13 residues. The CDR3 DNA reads TGTGCCAGCAGCGGACAGGGGGGTTACGAGCAGTACTTC. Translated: CASSGQGGYEQYF.

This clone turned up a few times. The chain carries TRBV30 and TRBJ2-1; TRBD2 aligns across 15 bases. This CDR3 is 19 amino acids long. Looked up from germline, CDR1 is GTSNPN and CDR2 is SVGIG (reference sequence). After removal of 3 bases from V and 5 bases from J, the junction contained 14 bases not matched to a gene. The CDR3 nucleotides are TGTGCCTGGAGACGGGACACCTGGACTAGCGGGAGGGGCGACAATGAGCAGTTCTTC. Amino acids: CAWRRDTWTSGRGDNEQFF.

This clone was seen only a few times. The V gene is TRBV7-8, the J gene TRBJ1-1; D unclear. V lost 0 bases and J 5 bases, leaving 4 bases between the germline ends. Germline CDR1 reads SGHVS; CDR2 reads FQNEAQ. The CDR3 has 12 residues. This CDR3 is CASSLAGTEAFF. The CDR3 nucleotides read TGTGCCAGCAGCTTAGCCGGGACTGAAGCTTTCTTT.

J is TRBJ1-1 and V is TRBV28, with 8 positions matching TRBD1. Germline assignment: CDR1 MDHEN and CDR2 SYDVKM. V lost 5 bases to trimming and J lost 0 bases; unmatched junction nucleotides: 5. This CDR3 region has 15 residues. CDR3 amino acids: CASSGSDRVNTEAFF. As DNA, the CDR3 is TGTGCCAGCAGTGGCTCGGACAGGGTGAACACTGAAGCTTTCTTT.

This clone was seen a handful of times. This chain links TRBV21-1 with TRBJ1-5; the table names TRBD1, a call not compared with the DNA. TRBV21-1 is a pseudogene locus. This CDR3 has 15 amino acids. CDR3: CASSKADRGNQPQHF. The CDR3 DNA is TGTGCCAGCAGCAAAGCGGACAGGGGCAATCAGCCCCAGCATTTT.

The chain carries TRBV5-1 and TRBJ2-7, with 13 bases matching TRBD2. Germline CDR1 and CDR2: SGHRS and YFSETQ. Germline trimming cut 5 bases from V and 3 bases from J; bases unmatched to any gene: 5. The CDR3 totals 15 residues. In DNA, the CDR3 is TGCGCCAGCAGACTAGCGGGAGGGCAAAGCTACGAGCAGTACTTC. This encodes CASRLAGGQSYEQYF.

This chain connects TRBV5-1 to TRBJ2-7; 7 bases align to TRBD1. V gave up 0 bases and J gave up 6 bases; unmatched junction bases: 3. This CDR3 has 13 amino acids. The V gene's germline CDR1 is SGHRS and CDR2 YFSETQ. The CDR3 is CASSLGRGIEQYF. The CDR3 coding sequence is TGCGCCAGCAGCTTGGGCAGGGGGATCGAGCAGTACTTC. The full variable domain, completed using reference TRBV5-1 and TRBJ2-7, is KAGVTQTPRYLIKTRGQQVTLSCSPISGHRSVSWYQQTPGQGLQFLFEYFSETQRNKGNFPGRFSGRQFSNSRSEMNVSTLELGDSALYLCASSLGRGIEQYFGPGTRLTVT.

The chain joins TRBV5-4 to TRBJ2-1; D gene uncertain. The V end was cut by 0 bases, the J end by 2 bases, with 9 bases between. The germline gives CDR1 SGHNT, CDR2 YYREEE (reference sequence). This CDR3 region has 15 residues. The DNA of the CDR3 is TGTGCCAGCAGCTTGGGGTCTACCACCTACAATGAGCAGTTCTTC. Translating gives CASSLGSTTYNEQFF.

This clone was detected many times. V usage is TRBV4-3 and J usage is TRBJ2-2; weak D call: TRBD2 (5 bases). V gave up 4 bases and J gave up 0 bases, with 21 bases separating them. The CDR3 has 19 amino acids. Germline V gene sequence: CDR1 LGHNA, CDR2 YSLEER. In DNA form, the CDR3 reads TGCGCCAGCAGCCCATCCCATGGCACCGGACTGACGAACACCGGGGAGCTGTTTTTT. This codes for CASSPSHGTGLTNTGELFF.

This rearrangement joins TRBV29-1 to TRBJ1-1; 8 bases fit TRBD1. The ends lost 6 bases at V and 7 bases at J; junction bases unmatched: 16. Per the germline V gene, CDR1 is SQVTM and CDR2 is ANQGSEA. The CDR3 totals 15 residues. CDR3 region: CSVYLPDRVFNEAFF. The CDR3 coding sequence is TGCAGCGTCTACCTACCGGACAGGGTGTTCAATGAAGCTTTCTTT. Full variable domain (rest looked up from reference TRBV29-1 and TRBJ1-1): SAVISQKPSRDICQRGTSLTIQCQVDSQVTMMFWYRQQPGQSLTLIATANQGSEATYESGFVIDKFPISRPNLTFSTLTVSNMSPEDSSIYLCSVYLPDRVFNEAFFGQGTRLTVV.

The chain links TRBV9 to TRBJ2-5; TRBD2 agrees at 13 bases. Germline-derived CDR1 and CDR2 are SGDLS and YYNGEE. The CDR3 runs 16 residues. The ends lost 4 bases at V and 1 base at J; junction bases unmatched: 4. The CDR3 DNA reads TGTGCCAGCAGCAGGGGACTAGCGGGAAGCCAAGAGACCCAGTACTTC. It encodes CASSRGLAGSQETQYF.

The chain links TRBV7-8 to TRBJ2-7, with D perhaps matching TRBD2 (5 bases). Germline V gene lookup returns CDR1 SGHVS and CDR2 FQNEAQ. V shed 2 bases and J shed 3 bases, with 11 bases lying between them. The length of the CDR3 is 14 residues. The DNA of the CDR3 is TGTGCCAGCAGCTTACCGCCTAGCAGCTACGAGCAGTACTTC. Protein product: CASSLPPSSYEQYF.

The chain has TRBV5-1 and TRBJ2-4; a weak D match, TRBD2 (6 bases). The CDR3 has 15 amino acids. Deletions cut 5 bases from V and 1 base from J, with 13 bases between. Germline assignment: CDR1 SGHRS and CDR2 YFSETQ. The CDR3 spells CASRPEGLAKNIQYF. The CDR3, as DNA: TGCGCCAGCAGGCCGGAGGGCCTTGCCAAAAACATTCAGTACTTC.

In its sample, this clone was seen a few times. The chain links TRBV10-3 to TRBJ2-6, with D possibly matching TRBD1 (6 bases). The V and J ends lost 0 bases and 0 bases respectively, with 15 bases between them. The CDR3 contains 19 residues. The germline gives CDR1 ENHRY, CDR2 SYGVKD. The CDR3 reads CAISESEQGLNSGANVLTF. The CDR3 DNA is TGTGCCATCAGTGAGTCAGAACAGGGCCTGAACTCTGGGGCCAACGTCCTGACTTTC.

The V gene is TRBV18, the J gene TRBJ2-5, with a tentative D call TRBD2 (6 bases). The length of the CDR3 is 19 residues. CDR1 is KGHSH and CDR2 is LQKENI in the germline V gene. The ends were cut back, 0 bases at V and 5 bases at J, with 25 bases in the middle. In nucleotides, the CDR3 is TGTGCCAGCTCACCACCTAGTAGCGGAGCCCTGTCGGTACGGGAGACCCAGTACTTC. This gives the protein CASSPPSSGALSVRETQYF.